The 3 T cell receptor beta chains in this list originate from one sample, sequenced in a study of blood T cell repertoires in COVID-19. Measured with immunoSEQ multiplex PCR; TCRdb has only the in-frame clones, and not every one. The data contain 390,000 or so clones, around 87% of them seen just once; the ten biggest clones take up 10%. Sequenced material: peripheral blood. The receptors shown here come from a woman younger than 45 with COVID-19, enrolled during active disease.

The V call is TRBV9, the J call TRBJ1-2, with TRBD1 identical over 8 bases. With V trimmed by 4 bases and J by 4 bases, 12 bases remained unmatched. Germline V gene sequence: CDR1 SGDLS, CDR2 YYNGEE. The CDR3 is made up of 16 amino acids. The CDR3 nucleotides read TGTGCCAGCAGCACCGGACAGGGAACCTTTGCCTATGGCTACACCTTC. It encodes CASSTGQGTFAYGYTF.

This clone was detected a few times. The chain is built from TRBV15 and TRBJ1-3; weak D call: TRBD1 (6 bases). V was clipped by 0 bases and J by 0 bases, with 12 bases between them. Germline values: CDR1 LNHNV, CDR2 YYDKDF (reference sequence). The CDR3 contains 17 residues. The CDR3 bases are TGTGCCACCAGCAGAGATGGGGGCGGAATCTCTGGAAACACCATATATTTT. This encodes CATSRDGGGISGNTIYF.

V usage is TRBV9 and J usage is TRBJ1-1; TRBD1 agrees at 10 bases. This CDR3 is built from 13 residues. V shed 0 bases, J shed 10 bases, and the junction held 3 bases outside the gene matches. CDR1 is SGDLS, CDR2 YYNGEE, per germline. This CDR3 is CASSVARTGGAFF. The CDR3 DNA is TGTGCCAGCAGCGTAGCCCGGACAGGGGGAGCTTTCTTT.